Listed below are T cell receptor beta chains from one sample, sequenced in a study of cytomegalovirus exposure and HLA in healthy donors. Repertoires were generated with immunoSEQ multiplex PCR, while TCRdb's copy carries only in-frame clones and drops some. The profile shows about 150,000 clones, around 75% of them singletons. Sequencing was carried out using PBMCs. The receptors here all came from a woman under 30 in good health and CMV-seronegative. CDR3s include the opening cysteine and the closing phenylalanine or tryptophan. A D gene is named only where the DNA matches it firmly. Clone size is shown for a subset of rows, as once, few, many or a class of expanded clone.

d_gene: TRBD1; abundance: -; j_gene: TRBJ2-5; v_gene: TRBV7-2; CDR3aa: CASSSRTGGETQYF; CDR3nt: TGTGCCAGCAGCTCTAGGACAGGGGGAGAGACCCAGTACTTC
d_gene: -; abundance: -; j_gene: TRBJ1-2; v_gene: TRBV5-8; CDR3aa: CASSRGDYSRDYGYTF; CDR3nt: TGTGCCAGCAGCCGTGGAGACTATTCGAGGGACTATGGCTACACCTTC
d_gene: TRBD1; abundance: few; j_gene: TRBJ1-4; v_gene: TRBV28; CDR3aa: CASSSGQMVGKLFF; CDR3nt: TGTGCCAGCAGTTCGGGACAGATGGTTGGAAAACTGTTTTTT
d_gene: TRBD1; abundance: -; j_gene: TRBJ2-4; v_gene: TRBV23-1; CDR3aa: CASSQLRGTGTTLTKNIQYF; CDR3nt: TGCGCCAGCAGTCAATTGCGAGGGACAGGGACCACCCTGACCAAAAACATTCAGTACTTC
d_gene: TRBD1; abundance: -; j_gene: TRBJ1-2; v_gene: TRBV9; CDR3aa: CASRGLTGEGYTF; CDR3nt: TGTGCCAGCAGGGGACTGACAGGGGAAGGCTACACCTTC
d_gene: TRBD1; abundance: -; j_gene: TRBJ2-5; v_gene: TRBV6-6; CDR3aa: CASSYGTGGYF; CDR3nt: TGTGCCAGCAGTTACGGGACAGGAGGTTACTTC
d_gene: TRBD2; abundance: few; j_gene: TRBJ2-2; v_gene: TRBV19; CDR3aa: CASRLAANTGELFF; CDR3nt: TGTGCCAGTAGACTAGCGGCGAACACCGGGGAGCTGTTTTTT
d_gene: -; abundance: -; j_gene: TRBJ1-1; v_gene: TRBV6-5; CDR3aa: CASSLQVDTEAFF; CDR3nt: TGTGCCAGCAGCCTACAGGTGGACACTGAAGCTTTCTTT
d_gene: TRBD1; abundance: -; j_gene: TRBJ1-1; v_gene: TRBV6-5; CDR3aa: CASSEIWDREAFF; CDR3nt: TGTGCCAGCAGTGAAATTTGGGACAGGGAGGCTTTCTTT
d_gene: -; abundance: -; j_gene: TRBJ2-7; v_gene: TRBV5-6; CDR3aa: CASSHQGWAYEQYF; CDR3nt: TGTGCCAGCAGCCACCAGGGGTGGGCCTACGAGCAGTACTTC
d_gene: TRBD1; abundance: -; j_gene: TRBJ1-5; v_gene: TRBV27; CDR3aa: CASSHDRGGQPQHF; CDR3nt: TGTGCCAGCAGTCACGACAGGGGTGGTCAGCCCCAGCATTTT
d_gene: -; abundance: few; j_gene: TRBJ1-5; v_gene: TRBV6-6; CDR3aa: CASSQTDGRLEPQHF; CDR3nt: TGTGCCAGCAGCCAAACCGACGGGAGGCTTGAGCCCCAGCATTTT
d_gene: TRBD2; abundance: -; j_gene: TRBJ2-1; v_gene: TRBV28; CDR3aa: CASNPLAGAENEQFF; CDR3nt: TGTGCCAGCAACCCACTAGCGGGAGCGGAAAATGAGCAGTTCTTC
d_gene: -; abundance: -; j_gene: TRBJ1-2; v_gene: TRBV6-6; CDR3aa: CASSYTTGLVGYTF; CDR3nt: TGTGCCAGCAGTTACACCACAGGGTTGGTTGGCTACACCTTC
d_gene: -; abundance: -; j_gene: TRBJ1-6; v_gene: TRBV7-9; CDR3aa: CASSPVSYNSPLHF; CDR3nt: TGTGCCAGCAGCCCCGTCTCCTATAATTCACCCCTCCACTTT
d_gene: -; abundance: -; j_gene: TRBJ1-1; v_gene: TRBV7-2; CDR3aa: CASSTRGLSTEAFF; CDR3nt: TGTGCCAGCAGCACCAGAGGACTGAGCACTGAAGCTTTCTTT
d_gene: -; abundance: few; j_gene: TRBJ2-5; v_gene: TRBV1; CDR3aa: CTSSRLWGDETQYF; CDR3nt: TGCACCAGCAGCCGATTGTGGGGGGACGAGACCCAGTACTTC
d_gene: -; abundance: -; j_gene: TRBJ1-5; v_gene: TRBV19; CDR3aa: CASSIDARAGQPQHF; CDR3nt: TGTGCCAGTAGTATAGACGCGAGGGCAGGACAGCCCCAGCATTTT
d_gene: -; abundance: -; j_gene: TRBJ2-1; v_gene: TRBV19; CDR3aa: CASSRSHRGNEQFF; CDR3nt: TGTGCCAGTAGTAGATCCCATCGGGGGAATGAGCAGTTCTTC
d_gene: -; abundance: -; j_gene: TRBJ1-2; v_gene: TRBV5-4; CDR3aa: CASSLDAGFRSGYTF; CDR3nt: TGTGCCAGCAGCTTGGATGCAGGGTTTAGATCTGGCTACACCTTC
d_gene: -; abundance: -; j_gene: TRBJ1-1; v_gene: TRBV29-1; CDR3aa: CSVESSAEAFF; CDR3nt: TGCAGCGTTGAGTCTTCGGCTGAAGCTTTCTTT
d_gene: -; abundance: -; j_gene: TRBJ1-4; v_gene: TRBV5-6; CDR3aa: CASSLWGGDEKLFF; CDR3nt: TGTGCCAGCAGCTTATGGGGGGGTGATGAAAAACTGTTTTTT
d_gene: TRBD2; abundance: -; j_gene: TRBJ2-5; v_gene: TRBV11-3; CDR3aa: CASSWTSGRFQETQYF; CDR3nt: TGTGCCAGCAGCTGGACTAGCGGGAGGTTCCAAGAGACCCAGTACTTC
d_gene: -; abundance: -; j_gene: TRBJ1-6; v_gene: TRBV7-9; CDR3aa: CSSSLAQGRNSPLHF; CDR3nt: TGTTCCAGCAGCTTAGCCCAGGGTCGGAATTCACCCCTCCACTTT
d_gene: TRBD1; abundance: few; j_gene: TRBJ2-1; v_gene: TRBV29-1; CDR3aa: CSVEDEQGADNEQFF; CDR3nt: TGCAGCGTTGAAGATGAACAGGGGGCGGACAATGAGCAGTTCTTC
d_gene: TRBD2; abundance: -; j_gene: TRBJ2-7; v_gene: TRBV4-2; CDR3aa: CASSQEVSGGSYEQYF; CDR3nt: TGTGCCAGCAGCCAAGAGGTGTCGGGGGGATCCTACGAGCAGTACTTC
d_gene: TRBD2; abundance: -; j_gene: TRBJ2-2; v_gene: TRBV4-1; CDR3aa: CASSRARGGPTGELFF; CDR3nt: TGCGCCAGCAGCCGAGCCCGGGGGGGCCCCACCGGGGAGCTGTTTTTT
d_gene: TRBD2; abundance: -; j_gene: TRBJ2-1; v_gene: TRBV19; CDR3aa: CASRYGSGRASNEQFF; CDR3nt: TGTGCCAGTAGATACGGTAGCGGGAGGGCCAGTAATGAGCAGTTCTTC
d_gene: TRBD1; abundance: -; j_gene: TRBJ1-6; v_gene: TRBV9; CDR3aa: CASSVTGTGASPLHF; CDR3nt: TGTGCCAGCAGCGTGACCGGGACAGGGGCCTCACCCCTCCACTTT
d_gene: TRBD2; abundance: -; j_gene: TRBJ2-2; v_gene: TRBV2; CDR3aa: CASTLDRDGGAGTGELFF; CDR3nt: TGTGCCAGCACCCTAGATCGGGACGGGGGGGCGGGGACCGGGGAGCTGTTTTTT
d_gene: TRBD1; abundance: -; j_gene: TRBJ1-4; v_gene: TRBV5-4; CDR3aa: CASSVGQGAEGEKLFF; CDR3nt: TGTGCCAGCAGCGTAGGACAGGGGGCCGAAGGTGAAAAACTGTTTTTT
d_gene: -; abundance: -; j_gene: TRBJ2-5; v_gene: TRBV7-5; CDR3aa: CARSSDTYQETQYF; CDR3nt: TGTGCCAGAAGCTCGGACACGTACCAAGAGACCCAGTACTTC
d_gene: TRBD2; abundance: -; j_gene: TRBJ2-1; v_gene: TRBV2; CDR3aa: CASSGRGYDEQFF; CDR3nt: TGTGCCAGTAGCGGGAGAGGCTACGATGAGCAGTTCTTC
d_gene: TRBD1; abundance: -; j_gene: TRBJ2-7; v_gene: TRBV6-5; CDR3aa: CASSYAGTGSSYEQYF; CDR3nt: TGTGCCAGCAGTTACGCTGGGACAGGTAGCTCCTACGAGCAGTACTTC
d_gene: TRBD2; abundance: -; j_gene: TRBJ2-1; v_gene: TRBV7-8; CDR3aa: CASSLRTSGYSYNEQFF; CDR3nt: TGTGCCAGCAGCCTCCGGACTAGCGGTTACTCCTACAATGAGCAGTTCTTC
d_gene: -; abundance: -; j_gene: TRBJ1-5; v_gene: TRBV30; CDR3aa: CAWSAGGGNQPQHF; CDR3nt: TGTGCCTGGAGTGCGGGGGGCGGCAATCAGCCCCAGCATTTT
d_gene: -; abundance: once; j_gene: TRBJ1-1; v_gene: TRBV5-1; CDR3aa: CASSLGPGLNTEAFF; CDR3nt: TGCGCCAGCAGCTTGGGTCCAGGACTTAACACTGAAGCTTTCTTT
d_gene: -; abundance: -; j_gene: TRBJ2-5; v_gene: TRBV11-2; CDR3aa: CASSLGGRSEETQYF; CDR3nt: TGTGCCAGCAGCTTAGGGGGGCGATCTGAGGAGACCCAGTACTTC
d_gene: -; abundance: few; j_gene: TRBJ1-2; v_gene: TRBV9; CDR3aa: CASSPAAANYGYTF; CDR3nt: TGTGCCAGCAGCCCAGCGGCAGCTAACTATGGCTACACCTTC
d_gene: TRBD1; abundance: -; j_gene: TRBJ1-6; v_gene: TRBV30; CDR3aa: CAWRQDRESSLHF; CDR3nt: TGTGCCTGGAGGCAAGACAGGGAGTCGTCCCTCCACTTT